These 21 T cell receptor beta chains came from one sample sequenced in a study of OX40 agonist ivuxolimab in advanced cancers. Repertoires were generated with immunoSEQ multiplex PCR, while TCRdb's copy carries only in-frame clones and drops some. Counted here are 90,000 to 100,000 clones, about 86% occurring once; the ten biggest clones make up roughly 1.6%. Sample: CD4+ or CD8+ T cells sorted from blood, taken in a trial of the OX40 agonist ivuxolimab. These receptors all come from an adult with an advanced solid tumor such as melanoma, head and neck, liver or kidney cancer.

This chain joins TRBV28 and TRBJ2-2; 8 nucleotides line up with TRBD1. This CDR3 is built from 16 residues. Germline CDR1 reads MDHEN; CDR2 reads SYDVKM. Trimming cost V 6 bases and J 2 bases; bases outside gene matches: 8. The CDR3 DNA reads TGTGCCAGCAGCCACGACAGGGGCACTAACACCGGGGAGCTGTTTTTT. Protein: CASSHDRGTNTGELFF.

The chain has TRBV4-3 and TRBJ2-7; tentative D call: TRBD1 (5 bases). Germline CDR1 is LGHNA and CDR2 is YSLEER. V gave up 0 bases and J gave up 3 bases, with 18 bases separating them. The CDR3 spans 17 residues. CDR3 residues: CASSQDPTGLGGYEQYF. Written as DNA, the CDR3 is TGCGCCAGCAGCCAAGATCCCACAGGCCTAGGTGGCTACGAGCAGTACTTC.

This sequence joins TRBV28 and TRBJ2-3; 8 positions match TRBD1. The V segment lost 6 bases and the J segment 1 base; nucleotides outside the gene matches: 6. This CDR3 comprises 15 residues. Germline CDR1 MDHEN, CDR2 SYDVKM. The chain's CDR3 is CASRAQGARTDTQYF. The CDR3 bases are TGTGCCAGCAGAGCCCAGGGGGCGCGCACAGATACGCAGTATTTT.

The genes are TRBV27 and TRBJ2-2; tentative D call: TRBD1 (8 bases). V lost 7 bases to trimming and J lost 6 bases, with 12 bases between them. CDR3 length equals 13 residues. Germline-derived CDR1 and CDR2 are MNHEY and SMNVEV (reference sequence). The CDR3 sequence is CASNRGGPGELFF. CDR3 bases: TGTGCCAGCAACAGGGGGGGTCCCGGGGAGCTGTTTTTT.

V and J are TRBV9 and TRBJ2-2, with TRBD1 matching 8 bases. This CDR3 is 17 amino acids long. With 0 bases clipped from V and 6 bases from J, the junction kept 10 bases outside the gene matches. Germline V gene lookup returns CDR1 SGDLS and CDR2 YYNGEE. CDR3 loop: CASSVAGGARDAGELFF. The CDR3 nucleotides read TGTGCCAGCAGCGTAGCAGGGGGCGCGAGGGACGCCGGGGAGCTGTTTTTT.

CDR3 sequence (DNA): TGTGCCAGTAGTATAGTCCTCCGACAGGTCGGGACTGAAGCTTTCTTT. Amino acid sequence: CASSIVLRQVGTEAFF. This chain links TRBV19 with TRBJ1-1, with TRBD1 as a possible D gene (6 bases). The ends were cut back, 1 base at V and 5 bases at J, with 17 bases in the middle. This CDR3 spans 16 amino acids. Germline-derived CDR1 and CDR2 are LNHDA and SQIVND (reference sequence). The entire variable domain, with the rest obtained from reference TRBV19 and TRBJ1-1, is as follows: DGGITQSPKYLFRKEGQNVTLSCEQNLNHDAMYWYRQDPGQGLRLIYYSQIVNDFQKGDIAEGYSVSREKKESFPLTVTSAQKNPTAFYLCASSIVLRQVGTEAFFGQGTRLTVV.

The J gene is TRBJ2-4, the V gene TRBV4-3; no definite D call. The V gene's germline CDR1 is LGHNA and CDR2 YSLEER. The germline V and J ends were trimmed by 4 bases and 0 bases, with 10 bases remaining between them. The CDR3 loop spans 15 amino acids. CDR3 amino acids: CASSPGALAKNIQYF. The CDR3, as DNA: TGCGCCAGCAGCCCAGGTGCCTTAGCCAAAAACATTCAGTACTTC.

This clone was counted between two and nine times. The chain carries TRBV5-1 and TRBJ1-3; 7 bases match TRBD1. V gave up 0 bases and J gave up 4 bases; unmatched junction bases: 4. From germline, CDR1 is SGHRS and CDR2 YFSETQ. The CDR3 is 15 residues long. CDR3 loop: CASSLVQGEGNTIYF. The CDR3 coding sequence is TGCGCCAGCAGCTTGGTGCAGGGGGAAGGAAACACCATATATTTT.

This chain connects TRBV5-1 to TRBJ1-1; D gene unclear. V gave up 0 bases and J gave up 6 bases, with 12 bases separating them. The length of the CDR3 is 14 residues. CDR1 is SGHRS and CDR2 is YFSETQ in the germline V gene. The CDR3 DNA is TGCGCCAGCAGCTTGGTGCTAGGAGGCCCTGAAGCTTTCTTT. Translation: CASSLVLGGPEAFF. The whole variable domain, filled in from reference TRBV5-1 and TRBJ1-1, reads KAGVTQTPRYLIKTRGQQVTLSCSPISGHRSVSWYQQTPGQGLQFLFEYFSETQRNKGNFPGRFSGRQFSNSRSEMNVSTLELGDSALYLCASSLVLGGPEAFFGQGTRLTVV.

This chain uses TRBV5-4 with TRBJ2-7; 8 positions agree with TRBD1. With V trimmed by 5 bases and J by 2 bases, 9 bases remained unmatched. In germline, CDR1 is SGHNT, CDR2 YYREEE (reference sequence). This CDR3 spans 15 amino acids. CDR3 DNA sequence: TGTGCCAGCAGTCGTCCGGGACAGGAAGCCTACGAGCAGTACTTC. Translating it yields CASSRPGQEAYEQYF.

This clone showed up just once. This chain links TRBV28 with TRBJ2-7, with TRBD2 matching over 7 bases. Losses at the gene ends were 10 bases for V and 9 bases for J; bases not matched to a gene: 21. Looked up from germline, CDR1 is MDHEN and CDR2 is SYDVKM. CDR3 size: 15 residues. The CDR3 bases are TGTGCCACCTATCACCGACTAGCCGTAGCTCGGGGGCAGTACTTC. Translating gives CATYHRLAVARGQYF.

V gene TRBV5-5 combines with J gene TRBJ1-2; D remains ambiguous. This CDR3 has 13 residues. Between the trimmed V and J ends, which lost 2 bases and 8 bases, there was a span of 13 bases. From germline, CDR1 is SGHKS and CDR2 YYEKEE (reference sequence). The CDR3, as DNA: TGTGCCAGCAGCTTCCAGGACGGACGGGGCTACACCTTC. Translating it yields CASSFQDGRGYTF.

The chain carries TRBV5-1 and TRBJ1-1; TRBD1 is a possible D gene (6 bases). Per germline, CDR1 SGHRS and CDR2 YFSETQ. The ends were cut back, 6 bases at V and 7 bases at J, with 19 bases in the middle. The CDR3 is made up of 14 amino acids. This CDR3 is CASKGGLGSSEAFF. The CDR3 DNA is TGCGCCAGCAAAGGGGGTCTGGGGTCTAGTGAAGCTTTCTTT.

This clone was found once. The chain links TRBV6-1 to TRBJ1-1; D is unclear. Between the trimmed V and J ends, which lost 10 bases and 1 base, there was a span of 10 bases. Germline assignment: CDR1 MNHNS and CDR2 SASEGT. The CDR3 contains 12 residues. CDR3 loop: CANSLANTEAFF. For the CDR3, the DNA is TGTGCCAACTCCCTCGCGAACACTGAAGCTTTCTTT.

The rearrangement links TRBV6-7 to TRBJ1-2; D perhaps matches TRBD1 (6 bases). TRBV6-7 is an open reading frame, and its role is uncertain. V was cut by 2 bases and J by 6 bases, with 10 bases left in between. The CDR3 loop spans 13 amino acids. CDR3 DNA: TGTGCCAGCAGTTACGCTGGGGGCGATGGCTACACCTTC. The encoded protein is CASSYAGGDGYTF.

The chain recombines TRBV4-3 with TRBJ1-3; no firm D call. The V end was cut by 1 base, the J end by 0 bases, with 16 bases between. The CDR3 covers 18 residues. The V gene's germline CDR1 is LGHNA and CDR2 YSLEER. The DNA for the CDR3 is TGCGCCAGCAGCCAAGTGGTGAACGCCCGGAACTCTGGAAACACCATATATTTT. Its translation is CASSQVVNARNSGNTIYF.

This sequence joins TRBV23-1 and TRBJ2-7; 7 bases are shared with TRBD1. TRBV23-1 is annotated as an ORF whose role is uncertain. The CDR3 contains 18 residues. Germline trimming cut 0 bases from V and 3 bases from J; bases unmatched to any gene: 14. This chain's CDR3 is CASSQSGWETGDLYEQYF. The CDR3 nucleotides are TGCGCCAGCAGTCAATCGGGGTGGGAAACAGGGGACCTCTACGAGCAGTACTTC.

This clone was observed a handful of times. The chain uses TRBV5-1 and TRBJ1-4; D is possibly TRBD1 (5 bases). V was shortened by 4 bases and J by 7 bases, with 17 bases between the two germline ends. CDR3 size: 15 residues. Germline CDR1 and CDR2: SGHRS and YFSETQ. In DNA form, the CDR3 reads TGCGCCAGCAGCGTCGACAGCACCTCGAGTGAAAAACTGTTTTTT. Translating gives CASSVDSTSSEKLFF.

The chain recombines TRBV2 with TRBJ1-4; no reliable D call. The CDR3 loop spans 14 amino acids. Germline V gives CDR1 SNHLY, CDR2 FYNNEI. V was pared by 6 bases and J by 2 bases, with 10 bases between. This CDR3 is CASRPRSTNEKLFF. CDR3 in DNA: TGTGCCAGCAGGCCGAGATCCACTAATGAAAAACTGTTTTTT.

This clone occurred once. The chain combines TRBV10-3 with TRBJ2-3, with D possibly matching TRBD1 (6 bases). With 0 bases removed from V and 6 bases from J, the gap between germline ends came to 10 bases. CDR1 ENHRY and CDR2 SYGVKD come from the germline V gene. The length of the CDR3 is 14 residues. The CDR3 DNA sequence: TGTGCCATCAGTGAGTCTTGGGGGCCGGATACGCAGTATTTT. Translation gives CAISESWGPDTQYF.

The J gene is TRBJ1-1, the V gene TRBV14; no reliable D call. This CDR3 is built from 11 residues. The ends were cut back, 5 bases at V and 8 bases at J, with 9 bases in the middle. The germline gives CDR1 SGHDN, CDR2 FVKESK. The CDR3: CASSSRVEAFF. Written as DNA, the CDR3 is TGTGCCAGCAGCTCAAGGGTCGAAGCTTTCTTT.